This T cell receptor (beta chain) was sequenced for a study of blood T cell repertoires in COVID-19. Profiling relied on immunoSEQ multiplex PCR, and the TCRdb table lists in-frame clones only, not all of them. Among around 180,000 clones listed, 89% were seen once. CDR3 length: 14 residues. J gave up 9 bases and V 1 base, and 3 bases lay outside the gene matches. Germline CDR1 SGHAT, CDR2 FQNNGV. The V and J genes are TRBV11-2 and TRBJ2-1, with 10 bases that match TRBD2. The receptor's source is a middle-aged woman with acute COVID-19. Material for sequencing was PBMCs or T cells enriched from blood (not recorded which). The CDR3, as DNA: TGTGCCAGCAGCTTAGTGGCTAGCGGGGGTGAGCAGTTCTTC. It is translated as CASSLVASGGEQFF. Combining the CDR3 with reference TRBV11-2 and TRBJ2-1 gives the whole variable domain EAGVAQSPRYKIIEKRQSVAFWCNPISGHATLYWYQQILGQGPKLLIQFQNNGVVDDSQLPKDRFSAERLKGVDSTLKIQPAKLEDSAVYLCASSLVASGGEQFFGPGTRLTVL.